This T cell receptor beta chain was documented in a study of blood T cell repertoires in COVID-19. The CDR3 sequence is 14 residues long. Germline assignment: CDR1 MDHEN and CDR2 SYDVKM. Trimming took off 5 bases at V and 3 bases at J, with 13 bases between the two ends. Source study methods: Quantification of nucleated cells was approximated via reference gene primer amplification. TCRdb keeps only in-frame clones here, not all; method: immunoSEQ multiplex PCR. V and J calls and clone size are given by that table; D and trimming were obtained from the DNA. The sample includes more than 250,000 clones, more than 90% of them seen just once. Individuals drawn from around 24 US areas were roughly 18 to 95 years old.

The chain recombines TRBV28 with TRBJ1-1; tentative D call: TRBD1 (5 bases). The receptor comes from a young woman who had recovered from COVID-19. Sequencing used PBMCs or T cells enriched from blood (not recorded which). CDR3 sequence (DNA): TGTGCCAGCAGTCCTCATAAGGGGTACACTGAAGCTTTCTTT. It translates to CASSPHKGYTEAFF. Together with reference TRBV28 and TRBJ1-1, the CDR3 gives the full variable domain: DVKVTQSSRYLVKRTGEKVFLECVQDMDHENMFWYRQDPGLGLRLIYFSYDVKMKEKGDIPEGYSVSREKKERFSLILESASTNQTSMYLCASSPHKGYTEAFFGQGTRLTVV.